The 14 T cell receptor beta chains given below trace back to one sample, sequenced in a study of blood T cell repertoires in COVID-19. The assay was immunoSEQ multiplex PCR, and TCRdb's table has in-frame clones only and misses some. Of approximately 300,000 clones listed, about 90% are singletons. Sequences were obtained from peripheral blood. These receptors were obtained from a young man who had recovered from COVID-19.

The chain links TRBV11-2 to TRBJ1-2; 7 nucleotides agree with TRBD1. V gave up 0 bases and J gave up 5 bases; unmatched junction bases: 3. The CDR3 runs to 14 residues. Germline lookup yields CDR1 SGHAT and CDR2 FQNNGV. The chain's CDR3 is CASSLDRQGYGYTF. The CDR3 DNA reads as TGTGCCAGCAGCTTAGACCGACAGGGATATGGCTACACCTTC.

The chain is built from TRBV6-5 and TRBJ1-1; 9 nucleotides match TRBD1. Unmatched junction bases numbered 5, after V lost 2 bases and J lost 4 bases. Germline V gives CDR1 MNHEY, CDR2 SVGAGI. The CDR3 runs to 15 residues. The CDR3 sequence: CASSYRTGASTEAFF. CDR3 nucleotides: TGTGCCAGCAGTTACCGGACAGGGGCTAGCACTGAAGCTTTCTTT.

This chain connects TRBV29-1 to TRBJ2-3; maybe TRBD1 (6 bases). This CDR3 contains 14 residues. The V gene lost 3 bases and the J gene lost 3 bases, with 13 bases spanning the gap. Germline CDR1 reads SQVTM; CDR2 reads ANQGSEA. CDR3 DNA: TGCAGCGTTGATCAACAGGGAGTAACAGATACGCAGTATTTT. Translating it yields CSVDQQGVTDTQYF.

The chain links TRBV5-5 to TRBJ1-5; maybe TRBD1 (5 bases). V shed 1 base and J shed 4 bases, with 9 bases lying between them. The CDR3 runs 14 residues. Germline V gene data show CDR1 as SGHKS and CDR2 as YYEKEE (reference sequence). The DNA of the CDR3 is TGTGCCAGCAGCTTGTTGCAGGGTAATCAGCCCCAGCATTTT. Protein sequence: CASSLLQGNQPQHF.

The rearrangement links TRBV9 to TRBJ2-2; D perhaps matches TRBD1 (5 bases). The ends were cut back, 5 bases at V and 4 bases at J, with 12 bases in the middle. Per the germline V gene, CDR1 is SGDLS and CDR2 is YYNGEE. The CDR3 is 14 amino acids. This CDR3 reads CASSASQVTGELFF. DNA of the CDR3: TGTGCCAGCAGTGCATCACAGGTCACCGGGGAGCTGTTTTTT.

The chain employs TRBV9 and TRBJ2-2, with D tentatively TRBD1 (5 bases). Trimming left V 0 bases short and J 7 bases short, with 10 bases between. Germline assignment: CDR1 SGDLS and CDR2 YYNGEE. The CDR3 is made up of 14 amino acids. CDR3 sequence reads: CASSVEGVVGELFF. The CDR3 DNA reads as TGTGCCAGCAGCGTAGAAGGGGTGGTCGGGGAGCTGTTTTTT.

The gene calls are TRBV6-5 and TRBJ1-2; D not certain. CDR3 size: 14 residues. Per the germline V gene, CDR1 is MNHEY and CDR2 is SVGAGI. Between the trimmed V and J ends, which lost 2 bases and 2 bases, there was a span of 9 bases. For the CDR3, the DNA is TGTGCCAGCAGTTACACCGGGATAAACTATGGCTACACCTTC. It is translated as CASSYTGINYGYTF.

The genes are TRBV6-2 or TRBV6-3 and TRBJ1-2; 7 positions agree with TRBD1. The CDR3 length is 16 residues. V dropped 0 bases and J dropped 2; count of bases not matched to a gene: 6. In germline, CDR1 is MNHEY, CDR2 SVGEGT. The CDR3 nucleotides are TGTGCCAGCAGTTACTCAACCAGGGGGATGAACTATGGCTACACCTTC. It translates to CASSYSTRGMNYGYTF.

The CDR3 reads CATSDQWTGQAFF. CDR3 DNA: TGTGCCACCAGTGACCAATGGACAGGGCAAGCTTTCTTT. The chain joins TRBV24-1 to TRBJ1-1; 8 bases fit TRBD1. After removal of 4 bases from V and 9 bases from J, the junction contained 6 bases not matched to a gene. The CDR3 spans 13 residues. Germline V lookup: CDR1 KGHDR, CDR2 SFDVKD.

Regarding this clone: Other DNA sequences within the sample encode an identical CDR3. The rearrangement uses TRBV5-1 and TRBJ2-2; TRBD1 is a possible D gene (6 bases). This CDR3 comprises 14 residues. Germline V CDR1 and CDR2: SGHRS, YFSETQ. Trimming stripped 2 bases from V and 1 base from J, with 6 bases between. The CDR3 reads CASSLGGNTGELFF. As DNA, the CDR3 is TGCGCCAGCAGCTTAGGGGGGAACACCGGGGAGCTGTTTTTT. The entire variable domain, with the rest obtained from reference TRBV5-1 and TRBJ2-2, is as follows: KAGVTQTPRYLIKTRGQQVTLSCSPISGHRSVSWYQQTPGQGLQFLFEYFSETQRNKGNFPGRFSGRQFSNSRSEMNVSTLELGDSALYLCASSLGGNTGELFFGEGSRLTVL.

This clone has just one count. The chain uses TRBV10-3 and TRBJ2-7; 11 bases map to TRBD2. The CDR3 loop spans 15 amino acids. Losses at the gene ends were 6 bases for V and 6 bases for J; bases not matched to a gene: 10. Germline loops: CDR1 ENHRY, CDR2 SYGVKD. The CDR3 spells CAISTSGTSGGEQYF. The CDR3 nucleotides are TGTGCCATCAGCACCTCCGGGACTAGCGGAGGCGAGCAGTACTTC.

This clone was counted a few times. V usage is TRBV20-1 and J usage is TRBJ1-2, with no clear D. Between the trimmed V and J ends, which lost 5 bases and 8 bases, there was a span of 9 bases. CDR3 size: 10 residues. Germline CDR1 reads DFQATT; CDR2 reads SNEGSKA (reference sequence). As DNA, the CDR3 is TGCAGTGCTGAGGTACTAGGCTACACCTTC. As protein: CSAEVLGYTF.

This chain joins TRBV15 and TRBJ1-1; TRBD1 is a possible D gene (5 bases). CDR1 is LNHNV, CDR2 YYDKDF, per germline (reference sequence). There are 13 residues in the CDR3. Trimming took off 0 bases at V and 6 bases at J, with 8 bases between the two ends. The CDR3 coding sequence is TGTGCCACCAGCAGAGATACGGGGGCTGAAGCTTTCTTT. Its translation is CATSRDTGAEAFF.

V is TRBV11-2 and J is TRBJ1-5, with D perhaps TRBD1 (5 bases). This CDR3 has 14 amino acids. Germline CDR1 and CDR2: SGHAT and FQNNGV. The V end was cut by 3 bases, the J end by 3 bases, with 9 bases between. The CDR3 DNA reads TGTGCCAGCAGCTTGACAGCTTCCAATCAGCCCCAGCATTTT. Translated: CASSLTASNQPQHF.